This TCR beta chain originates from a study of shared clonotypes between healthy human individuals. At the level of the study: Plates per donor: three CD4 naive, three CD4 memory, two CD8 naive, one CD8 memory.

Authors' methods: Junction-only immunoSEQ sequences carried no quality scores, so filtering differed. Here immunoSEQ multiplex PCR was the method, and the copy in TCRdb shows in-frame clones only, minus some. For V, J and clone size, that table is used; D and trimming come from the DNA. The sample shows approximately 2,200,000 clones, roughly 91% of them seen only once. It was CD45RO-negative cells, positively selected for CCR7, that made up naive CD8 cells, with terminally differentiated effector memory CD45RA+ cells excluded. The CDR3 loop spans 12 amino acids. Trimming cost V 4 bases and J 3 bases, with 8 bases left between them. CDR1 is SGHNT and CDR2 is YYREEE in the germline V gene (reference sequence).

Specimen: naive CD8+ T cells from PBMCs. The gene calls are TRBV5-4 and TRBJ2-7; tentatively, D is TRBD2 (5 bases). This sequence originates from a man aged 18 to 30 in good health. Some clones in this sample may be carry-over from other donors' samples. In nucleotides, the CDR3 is TGTGCCAGCAGCGGACTTGGCTACGAGCAGTACTTC. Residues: CASSGLGYEQYF. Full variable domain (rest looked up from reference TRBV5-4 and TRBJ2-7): ETGVTQSPTHLIKTRGQQVTLRCSSQSGHNTVSWYQQALGQGPQFIFQYYREEENGRGNFPPRFSGLQFPNYSSELNVNALELDDSALYLCASSGLGYEQYFGPGTRLTVT.